The sequence of this T cell receptor beta chain was determined in a study of T cell responses to AZD1222 COVID-19 vaccine. Study-wide findings and caveats: There were mostly white British donors and more females than males, and clonal diversity was possibly underestimated. Nearly half of unique spike-specific TCRs reportedly avoided B.1.351 and B.1.1.7 mutated regions. Baseline testing showed seropositivity in only a handful of AZD1222 recipients. Spike-specific TCR breadth and depth both grew after two AZD1222 doses.

The CDR3 covers 15 residues. Germline CDR1 is LGHNA and CDR2 is YNFKEQ. V shed 4 bases and J shed 0 bases, with 12 bases lying between them. Produced via immunoSEQ multiplex PCR; TCRdb's table is partial and in-frame only. Here the sample spans about 120,000 clones, roughly 84% being singletons. Comments on this clone: Its antigen is undetermined.

This rearrangement joins TRBV4-2 to TRBJ1-1, with a weak D call TRBD1 (5 bases). This receptor was obtained from an adult in good health. This specimen consisted of peripheral blood, obtained on day 0 of AZD1222 vaccination. CDR3 in DNA: TGTGCCAGCAGCCCTCGGGGGGGAATGAACACTGAAGCTTTCTTT. This translates into CASSPRGGMNTEAFF.